A single TCR beta chain is shown here with its context. This sample was taken from a study of blood T cell repertoires in COVID-19. In the study's own analysis: The authors estimated nucleated cell counts from reference gene primer amplification. Sequencing used immunoSEQ multiplex PCR; TCRdb keeps in-frame clones, though not all of them. The V and J calls and clone size were taken over from that table, and D and trimming were inferred from the DNA. The sample holds about 370,000 clones; more than 80% are singletons and the top ten take around 3%. The CDR3 contains 18 residues. The ends lost 4 bases at V and 0 bases at J; junction bases unmatched: 13. Per germline, CDR1 LGHDT and CDR2 YNNKEL (reference sequence).

This clonotype was obtained from a woman aged 25 to 39 with COVID-19, enrolled during active disease. J is TRBJ2-3 and V is TRBV3-1 (or the pseudogene TRBV3-2); 7 bases are a match to TRBD2. Sequencing was performed on peripheral blood. The chain's CDR3 is CASSPFGLAAVSTDTQYF. The CDR3 coding sequence is TGTGCCAGCAGCCCCTTCGGGCTAGCGGCAGTTAGCACAGATACGCAGTATTTT.